This passage covers 15 T cell receptor beta chains from one sample sequenced in a study of blood T cells in healthy people across ages. Next came a second PCR, run for about 7 to 12 cycles, which used a sample-barcoded 5' primer along with a J-beta primer mix. One entry per CDR3 protein results from TCRdb running MiXCR on the 5' RACE reads. The sample includes 910,000 or so distinct CDR3 sequences, 45% to 60% of them seen just once. The sequenced sample was blood. Every receptor here comes from an older woman in good health.

This clonotype was seen at least ten times. J is TRBJ1-1 and V is TRBV5-5; D unresolved. V was cut by 0 bases and J by 5 bases, with 11 bases left in between. Germline V CDR1 and CDR2: SGHKS, YYEKEE (reference sequence). CDR3 size: 14 residues. CDR3 region: CASSLVGYETEAFF. Written as DNA, the CDR3 is TGTGCCAGCAGCTTGGTAGGATATGAGACTGAAGCTTTCTTT.

This rearrangement joins TRBV20-1 to TRBJ2-1; 10 bases are a match to TRBD2. Near its end, the DNA agrees better with TRBJ2-7, so the J call may be wrong. The germline gives CDR1 DFQATT, CDR2 SNEGSKA (reference sequence). The CDR3 loop spans 12 amino acids. CDR3 residues: CSSGRAYNEQYF. CDR3 nucleotide sequence: TGCAGTAGCGGGAGGGCTTACAATGAGCAGTACTTC.

V and J are TRBV11-2 and TRBJ2-4; 9 bases match TRBD1. The V and J ends lost 3 bases and 7 bases, in that order; junction bases with no gene match: 7. CDR3 length: 15 residues. In germline, CDR1 is SGHAT, CDR2 FQNNGV. This CDR3 reads CASSFNRGQGNIQYF. The CDR3, as DNA: TGTGCCAGCAGCTTCAACAGGGGGCAGGGCAACATTCAGTACTTC. The variable domain in full, with the rest retrieved from reference TRBV11-2 and TRBJ2-4, is EAGVAQSPRYKIIEKRQSVAFWCNPISGHATLYWYQQILGQGPKLLIQFQNNGVVDDSQLPKDRFSAERLKGVDSTLKIQPAKLEDSAVYLCASSFNRGQGNIQYFGAGTRLSVL.

The chain uses TRBV12-3 or TRBV12-4 and TRBJ2-4, with a possible D match to TRBD1 (5 bases). The CDR3 length is 16 residues. V was cut by 1 base and J by 3 bases, with 13 bases left in between. The CDR3: CASSLGTIQVKNIQYF. The CDR3 bases are TGTGCCAGCAGTTTAGGAACGATACAGGTCAAAAACATTCAGTACTTC.

The rearrangement joins TRBV7-2 to TRBJ2-7; tentatively, D is TRBD2 (5 bases). The CDR3 extends over 15 amino acids. Trimming took 0 bases from V and 3 from J, leaving 12 bases between them. Germline CDR1 and CDR2: SGHTA and FQGNSA. Written as DNA, the CDR3 is TGTGCCAGCAGCTTAGCTCCCACCGAGGGCTACGAGCAGTACTTC. Translated: CASSLAPTEGYEQYF.

This chain uses TRBV20-1 with TRBJ2-3; 9 positions agree with TRBD1. This CDR3 spans 15 amino acids. Germline CDR1 is DFQATT and CDR2 is SNEGSKA (reference sequence). Unmatched junction bases numbered 12, after V lost 5 bases and J lost 6 bases. CDR3 DNA: TGCAGTGCTTCCTCCGGGGGACAGGGAAGGGATACGCAGTATTTT. Protein product: CSASSGGQGRDTQYF.

CDR3 residues: CASSPGQRMAEAFF. The CDR3 DNA reads TGCGCCAGCAGCCCTGGACAGCGGATGGCTGAAGCTTTCTTT. The chain employs TRBV4-3 and TRBJ1-1, with D tentatively TRBD1 (6 bases). The V end lost 4 bases, the J end lost 6 bases, and 15 bases lay between the germline ends. Per germline, CDR1 LGHNA and CDR2 YSLEER. CDR3 size: 14 residues.

The chain couples TRBV12-3 or TRBV12-4 to TRBJ2-7; D perhaps matches TRBD2 (6 bases). The CDR3 is made up of 17 amino acids. Between the trimmed V and J ends, which lost 3 bases and 1 base, there was a span of 19 bases. CDR3 nucleotides: TGTGCCAGCAGTTTTAGGGTTATACGGGAGAAGTCCTACGAGCAGTACTTC. Translated: CASSFRVIREKSYEQYF.

The V gene is TRBV7-2, the J gene TRBJ2-1; tentatively, D is TRBD2 (6 bases). V was cut by 0 bases and J by 3 bases, with 12 bases left in between. Germline V gene data show CDR1 as SGHTA and CDR2 as FQGNSA. The CDR3 is 16 residues long. The CDR3 here is CASSLARGWGYNEQFF. CDR3 nucleotide sequence: TGTGCCAGCAGCTTAGCGCGGGGTTGGGGCTACAATGAGCAGTTCTTC.

This rearrangement joins TRBV4-2 to TRBJ2-1; 10 nucleotides align to TRBD2. The CDR3 sequence is 18 residues long. Germline V gene sequence: CDR1 LGHNA, CDR2 YNFKEQ. With 3 bases clipped from V and 8 bases from J, the junction kept 16 bases outside the gene matches. The DNA of the CDR3 is TGTGCCAGCAGCCAGGGTATCGGCCTAGCGGGAGACCGAGATGAGCAGTTCTTC. This gives the protein CASSQGIGLAGDRDEQFF.

The gene calls are TRBV30 and TRBJ1-6; D call uncertain. CDR3 length equals 13 residues. V was shortened by 4 bases and J by 4 bases, with 8 bases between the two germline ends. Germline CDR1 is GTSNPN and CDR2 is SVGIG (reference sequence). The chain's CDR3 is CAWTAAYNSPLHF. The CDR3 DNA reads TGTGCCTGGACCGCGGCATATAATTCACCCCTCCACTTT.

This clonotype was seen only once. This chain joins TRBV5-1 and TRBJ2-4, with TRBD2 matching over 8 bases. Gene TRBJ2-7 matches the end of the DNA better, so the J call may be wrong. The CDR3 sequence is 17 residues long. The germline CDR1 and CDR2 sequences are SGHRS and YFSETQ. CDR3 bases: TGCGCCAGCAGCTTGGGTCCTGCGGGAGGAACGATGGACGAGCAGTACTTC. This gives the protein CASSLGPAGGTMDEQYF.

The gene calls are TRBV6-6 and TRBJ2-3, with D tentatively TRBD2 (5 bases). Trimming removed 7 bases at V and 6 bases at J, with 11 bases between. The CDR3 extends over 12 amino acids. Germline V gene sequence: CDR1 MNHNY, CDR2 SVGAGI (reference sequence). The CDR3 sequence: CASTPRRDTQYF. DNA of the CDR3: TGTGCCAGCACCCCGAGGAGGGATACGCAGTATTTT.

The V gene is TRBV10-3, the J gene TRBJ2-7; tentatively, D is TRBD1 or TRBD2 (5 bases each). Between the trimmed V and J ends, which lost 6 bases and 10 bases, there was a span of 22 bases. The CDR3 totals 14 residues. Germline-derived CDR1 and CDR2 are ENHRY and SYGVKD. The CDR3 spells CAISRNGQGDTQYF. The DNA of the CDR3 is TGTGCCATCAGCCGTAACGGCCAGGGAGATACCCAGTACTTC.

J is TRBJ2-3 and V is TRBV5-1; 10 bases line up with TRBD2. After removal of 5 bases from V and 4 bases from J, the junction contained 7 bases not matched to a gene. CDR1 is SGHRS and CDR2 is YFSETQ in the germline V gene. The CDR3 consists of 15 residues. The CDR3 region is CASRRASGSADTQYF. Here the CDR3 DNA reads TGCGCCAGCAGACGGGCTAGCGGGAGTGCAGATACGCAGTATTTT.